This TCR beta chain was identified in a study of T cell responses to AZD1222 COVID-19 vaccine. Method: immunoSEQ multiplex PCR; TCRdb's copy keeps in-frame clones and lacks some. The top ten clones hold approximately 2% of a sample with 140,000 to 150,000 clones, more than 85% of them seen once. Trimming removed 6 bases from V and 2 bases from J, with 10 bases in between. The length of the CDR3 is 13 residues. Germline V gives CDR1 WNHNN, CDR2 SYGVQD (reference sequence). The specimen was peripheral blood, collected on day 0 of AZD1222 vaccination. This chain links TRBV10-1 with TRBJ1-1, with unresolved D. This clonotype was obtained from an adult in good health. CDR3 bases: TGCGCCAGCAGCTTCGGTCCCAACACTGAAGCTTTCTTT. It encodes CASSFGPNTEAFF.